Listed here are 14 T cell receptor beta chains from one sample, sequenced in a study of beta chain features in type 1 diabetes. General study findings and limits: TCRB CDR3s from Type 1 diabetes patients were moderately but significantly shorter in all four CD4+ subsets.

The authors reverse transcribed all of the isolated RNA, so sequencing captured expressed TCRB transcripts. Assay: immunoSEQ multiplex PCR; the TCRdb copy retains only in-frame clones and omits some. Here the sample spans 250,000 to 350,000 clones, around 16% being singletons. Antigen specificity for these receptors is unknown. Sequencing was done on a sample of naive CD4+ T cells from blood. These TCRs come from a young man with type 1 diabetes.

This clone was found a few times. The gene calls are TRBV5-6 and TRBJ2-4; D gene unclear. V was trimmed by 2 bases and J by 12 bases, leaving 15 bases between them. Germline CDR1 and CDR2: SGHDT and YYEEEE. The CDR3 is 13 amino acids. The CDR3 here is CASSLGGERAQYF. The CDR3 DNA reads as TGTGCCAGCAGCTTAGGCGGCGAACGCGCTCAGTACTTC.

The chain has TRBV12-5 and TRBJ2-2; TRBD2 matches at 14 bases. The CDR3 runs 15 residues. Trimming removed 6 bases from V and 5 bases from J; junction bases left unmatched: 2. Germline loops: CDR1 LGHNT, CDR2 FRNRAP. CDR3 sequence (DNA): TGTGCTAGTGGGGGACTAGCGGGAGTAACCGGGGAGCTGTTTTTT. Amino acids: CASGGLAGVTGELFF.

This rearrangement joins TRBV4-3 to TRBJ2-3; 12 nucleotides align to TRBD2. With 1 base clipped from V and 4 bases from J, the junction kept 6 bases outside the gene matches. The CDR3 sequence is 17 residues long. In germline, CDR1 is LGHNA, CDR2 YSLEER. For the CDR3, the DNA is TGCGCCAGCAGCCAAGGCTCACTAGCGGGGGGCGCAGATACGCAGTATTTT. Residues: CASSQGSLAGGADTQYF.

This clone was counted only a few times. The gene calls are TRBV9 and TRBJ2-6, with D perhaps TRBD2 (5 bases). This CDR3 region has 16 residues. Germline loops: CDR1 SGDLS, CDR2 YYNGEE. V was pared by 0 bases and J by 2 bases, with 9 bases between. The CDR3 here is CASSVGGGPGANVLTF. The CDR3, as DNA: TGTGCCAGCAGCGTAGGAGGAGGCCCTGGGGCCAACGTCCTGACTTTC.

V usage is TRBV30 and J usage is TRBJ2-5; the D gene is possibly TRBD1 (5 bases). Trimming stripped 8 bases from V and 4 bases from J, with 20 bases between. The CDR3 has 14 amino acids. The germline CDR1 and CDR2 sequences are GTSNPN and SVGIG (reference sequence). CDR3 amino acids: CAHGQWAGPETQYF. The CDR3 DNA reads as TGTGCCCATGGACAATGGGCAGGGCCAGAGACCCAGTACTTC.

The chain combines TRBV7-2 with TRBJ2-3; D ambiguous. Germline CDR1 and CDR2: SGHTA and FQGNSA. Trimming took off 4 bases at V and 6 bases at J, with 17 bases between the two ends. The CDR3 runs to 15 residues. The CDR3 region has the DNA TGTGCCAGCAGCTCAACTAACGCCCTTCGGGATACGCAGTATTTT. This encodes CASSSTNALRDTQYF.

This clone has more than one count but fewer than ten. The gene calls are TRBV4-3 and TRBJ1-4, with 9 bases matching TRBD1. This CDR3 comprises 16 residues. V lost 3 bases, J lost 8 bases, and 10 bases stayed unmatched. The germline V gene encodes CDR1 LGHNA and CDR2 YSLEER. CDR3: CASSQATGGFREKLFF. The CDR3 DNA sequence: TGCGCCAGCAGCCAGGCTACAGGGGGCTTCCGGGAAAAACTGTTTTTT.

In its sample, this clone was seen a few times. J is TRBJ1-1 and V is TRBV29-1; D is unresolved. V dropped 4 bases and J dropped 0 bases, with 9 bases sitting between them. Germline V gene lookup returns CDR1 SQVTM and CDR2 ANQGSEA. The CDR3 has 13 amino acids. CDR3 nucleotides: TGCAGCGTTGTAGCACCAATGAACACTGAAGCTTTCTTT. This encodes CSVVAPMNTEAFF.

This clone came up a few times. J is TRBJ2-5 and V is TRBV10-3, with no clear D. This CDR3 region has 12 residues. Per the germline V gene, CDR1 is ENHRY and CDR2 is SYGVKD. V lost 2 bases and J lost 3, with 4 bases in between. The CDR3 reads CAISETEETQYF. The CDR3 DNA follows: TGTGCCATCAGTGAGACGGAAGAGACCCAGTACTTC.

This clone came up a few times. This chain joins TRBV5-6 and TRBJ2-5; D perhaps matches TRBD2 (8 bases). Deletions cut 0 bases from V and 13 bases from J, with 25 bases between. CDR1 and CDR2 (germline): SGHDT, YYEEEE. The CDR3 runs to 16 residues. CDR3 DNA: TGTGCCAGCAGCTTGGGAGGTTATAGCGGGACAGTTGCCCCGTACTTC. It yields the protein CASSLGGYSGTVAPYF.

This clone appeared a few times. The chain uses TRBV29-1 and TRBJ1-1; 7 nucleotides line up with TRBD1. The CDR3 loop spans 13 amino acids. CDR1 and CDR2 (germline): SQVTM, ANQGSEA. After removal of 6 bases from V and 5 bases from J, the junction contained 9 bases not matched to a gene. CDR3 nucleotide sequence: TGCAGCGTGGAGGGACAGTATGGGACTGAAGCTTTCTTT. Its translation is CSVEGQYGTEAFF.

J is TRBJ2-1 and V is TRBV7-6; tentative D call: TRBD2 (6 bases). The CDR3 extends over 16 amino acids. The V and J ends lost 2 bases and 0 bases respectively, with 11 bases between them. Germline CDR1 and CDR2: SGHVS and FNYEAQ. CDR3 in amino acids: CASSLIAASSYNEQFF. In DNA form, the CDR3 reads TGTGCCAGCAGCTTAATAGCGGCAAGCTCCTACAATGAGCAGTTCTTC.

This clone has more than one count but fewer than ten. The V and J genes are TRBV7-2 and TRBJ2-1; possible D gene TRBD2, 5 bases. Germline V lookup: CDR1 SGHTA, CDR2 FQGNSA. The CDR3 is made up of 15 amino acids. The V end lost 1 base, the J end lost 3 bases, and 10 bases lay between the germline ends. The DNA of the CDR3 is TGTGCCAGCAGCTTAGGGGGAGACGGCTACAATGAGCAGTTCTTC. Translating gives CASSLGGDGYNEQFF.

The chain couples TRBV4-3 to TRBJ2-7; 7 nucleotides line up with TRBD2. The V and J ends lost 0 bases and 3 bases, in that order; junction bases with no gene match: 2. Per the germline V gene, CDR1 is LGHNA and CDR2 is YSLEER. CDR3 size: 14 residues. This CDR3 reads CASSQDGEGYEQYF. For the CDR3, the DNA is TGCGCCAGCAGCCAAGATGGGGAGGGCTACGAGCAGTACTTC.